A single TCR beta chain is shown here with its context. The junction differs from germline at one of its ends, possibly a read error. The CDR3 is 13 residues long. Per the germline V gene, CDR1 is PRHDT and CDR2 is FYEKMQ (reference sequence). The template was genomic DNA from peripheral blood, not RNA. A mixed TRB-A/B primer pool amplified rearranged TRB by multiplex touch-down PCR. TCRdb re-derived calls from the multiplex PCR reads in MiXCR, one entry per CDR3 protein. The table shows more than 8,000 distinct CDR3 sequences, with around 35% occurring only once. These data belong to a study of T cell repertoires in aging, cancer and after chemotherapy.

The chain recombines TRBV13 with TRBJ2-1; TRBD2 is a possible D gene (5 bases). The TCR was taken from a human donor in good health. The donor label of this sample is uncertain. The specimen sequenced was blood. In nucleotides, the CDR3 is TGTGCCAGCAGTTTAGGGAGCTACAATGAGCAGTTCTTC. Translating it yields CASSLGSYNEQFF.